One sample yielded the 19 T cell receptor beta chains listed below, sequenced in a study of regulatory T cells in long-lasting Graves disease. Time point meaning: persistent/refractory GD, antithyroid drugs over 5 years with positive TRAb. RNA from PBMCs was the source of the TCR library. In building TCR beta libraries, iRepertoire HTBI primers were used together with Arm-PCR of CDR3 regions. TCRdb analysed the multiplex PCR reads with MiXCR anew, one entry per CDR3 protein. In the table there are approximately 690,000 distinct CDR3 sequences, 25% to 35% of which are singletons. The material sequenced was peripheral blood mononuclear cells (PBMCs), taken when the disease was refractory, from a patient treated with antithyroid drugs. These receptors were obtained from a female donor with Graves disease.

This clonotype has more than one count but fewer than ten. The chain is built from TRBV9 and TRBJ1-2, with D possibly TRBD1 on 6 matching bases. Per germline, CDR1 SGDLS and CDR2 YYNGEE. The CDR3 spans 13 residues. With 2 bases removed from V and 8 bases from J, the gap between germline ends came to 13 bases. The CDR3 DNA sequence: TGTGCCAGCAGCGTTACAGGGCTTTTAGGCTACACCTTC. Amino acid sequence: CASSVTGLLGYTF.

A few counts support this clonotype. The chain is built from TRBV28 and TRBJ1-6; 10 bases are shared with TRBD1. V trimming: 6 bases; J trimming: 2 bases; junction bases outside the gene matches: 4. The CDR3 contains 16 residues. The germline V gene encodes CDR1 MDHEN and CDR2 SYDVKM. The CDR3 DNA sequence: TGTGCCAGCAGCGGGACAGGGGTGACCTATAATTCACCCCTCCACTTT. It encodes CASSGTGVTYNSPLHF.

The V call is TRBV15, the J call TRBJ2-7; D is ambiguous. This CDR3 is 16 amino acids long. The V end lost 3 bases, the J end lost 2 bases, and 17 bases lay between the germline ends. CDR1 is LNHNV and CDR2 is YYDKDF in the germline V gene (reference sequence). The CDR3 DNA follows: TGTGCCACCAGCAGTGCCTCTAATGAACAAGCCTACGAGCAGTACTTC. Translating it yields CATSSASNEQAYEQYF.

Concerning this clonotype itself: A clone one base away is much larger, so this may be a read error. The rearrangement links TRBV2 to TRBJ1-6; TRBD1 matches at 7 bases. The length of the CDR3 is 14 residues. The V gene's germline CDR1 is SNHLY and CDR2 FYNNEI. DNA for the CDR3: TGTGCCAGCAGCCCCGGGACAGACGGTTCACCCTTCCACTTT. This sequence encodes CASSPGTDGSPFHF.

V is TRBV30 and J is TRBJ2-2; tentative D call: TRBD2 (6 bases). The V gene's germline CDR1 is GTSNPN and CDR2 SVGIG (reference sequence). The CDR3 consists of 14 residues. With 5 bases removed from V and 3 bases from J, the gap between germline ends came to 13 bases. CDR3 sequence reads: CAWAGTGYTGELFF. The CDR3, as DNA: TGTGCCTGGGCCGGGACTGGTTACACCGGGGAGCTGTTTTTT.

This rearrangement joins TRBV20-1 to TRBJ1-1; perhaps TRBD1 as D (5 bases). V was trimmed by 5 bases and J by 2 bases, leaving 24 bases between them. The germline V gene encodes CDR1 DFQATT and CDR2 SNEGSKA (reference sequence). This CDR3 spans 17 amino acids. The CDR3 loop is CSAGSLTGTLQNTEAFF. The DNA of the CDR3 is TGCAGTGCTGGGTCCCTTACCGGGACGCTCCAAAACACTGAAGCTTTCTTT.

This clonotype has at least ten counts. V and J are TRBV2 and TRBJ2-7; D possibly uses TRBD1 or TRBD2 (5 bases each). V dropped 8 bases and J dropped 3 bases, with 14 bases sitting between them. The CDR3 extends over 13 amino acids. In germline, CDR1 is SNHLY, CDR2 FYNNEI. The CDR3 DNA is TGTGCCAGCGGGTACGGGGCCCGCTACGAGCAGTACTTC. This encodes CASGYGARYEQYF. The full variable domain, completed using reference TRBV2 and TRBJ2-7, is EPEVTQTPSHQVTQMGQEVILRCVPISNHLYFYWYRQILGQKVEFLVSFYNNEISEKSEIFDDQFSVERPDGSNFTLKIRSTKLEDSAMYFCASGYGARYEQYFGPGTRLTVT.

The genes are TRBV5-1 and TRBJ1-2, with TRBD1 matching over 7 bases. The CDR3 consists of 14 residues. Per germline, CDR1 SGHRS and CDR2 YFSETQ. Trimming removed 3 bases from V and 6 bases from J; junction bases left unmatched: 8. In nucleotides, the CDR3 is TGCGCCAGCAGCTATACAGGGGTTTTCGATGGCTACACCTTC. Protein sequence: CASSYTGVFDGYTF.

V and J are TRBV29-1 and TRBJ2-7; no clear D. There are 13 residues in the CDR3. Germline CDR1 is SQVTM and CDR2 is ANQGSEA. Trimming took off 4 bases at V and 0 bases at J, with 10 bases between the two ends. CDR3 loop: CSVVTESSYEQYF. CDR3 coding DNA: TGCAGCGTTGTGACCGAAAGCTCCTACGAGCAGTACTTC.

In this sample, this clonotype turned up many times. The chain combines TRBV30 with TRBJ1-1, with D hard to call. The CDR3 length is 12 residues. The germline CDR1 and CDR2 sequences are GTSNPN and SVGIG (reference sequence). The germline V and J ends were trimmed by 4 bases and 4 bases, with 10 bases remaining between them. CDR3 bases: TGTGCCTGGACCAGCAGTGGCACTGAAGCTTTCTTT. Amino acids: CAWTSSGTEAFF.

For the CDR3, the DNA is TGTGCCAGCTCACCACCGGTGCAAGAGACCCAGTACTTC. Translation: CASSPPVQETQYF. The V and J genes are TRBV18 and TRBJ2-5; D is ambiguous. V was shortened by 0 bases and J by 2 bases, with 4 bases between the two germline ends. This CDR3 is 13 amino acids long. Germline V gives CDR1 KGHSH, CDR2 LQKENI.

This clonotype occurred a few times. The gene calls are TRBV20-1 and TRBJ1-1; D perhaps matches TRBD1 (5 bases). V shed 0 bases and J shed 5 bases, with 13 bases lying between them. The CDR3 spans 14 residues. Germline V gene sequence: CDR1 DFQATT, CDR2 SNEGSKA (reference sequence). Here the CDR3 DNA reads TGCAGTGCTAGAGATCCGGCAGGGTTAACTGAAGCTTTCTTT. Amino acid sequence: CSARDPAGLTEAFF.

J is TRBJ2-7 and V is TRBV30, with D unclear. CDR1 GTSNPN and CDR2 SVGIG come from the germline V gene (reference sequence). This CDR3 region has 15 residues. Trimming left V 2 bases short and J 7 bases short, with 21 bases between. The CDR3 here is CAWSPPSPGVGEQYF. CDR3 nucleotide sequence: TGTGCCTGGAGTCCACCATCACCTGGGGTCGGTGAGCAGTACTTC.

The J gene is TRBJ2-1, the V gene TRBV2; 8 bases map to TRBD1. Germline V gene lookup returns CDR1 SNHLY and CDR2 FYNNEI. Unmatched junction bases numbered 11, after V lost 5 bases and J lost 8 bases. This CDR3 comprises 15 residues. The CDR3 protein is CASSKSTGARDEQFF. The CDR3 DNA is TGTGCCAGCAGTAAATCGACAGGGGCCAGGGATGAGCAGTTCTTC.

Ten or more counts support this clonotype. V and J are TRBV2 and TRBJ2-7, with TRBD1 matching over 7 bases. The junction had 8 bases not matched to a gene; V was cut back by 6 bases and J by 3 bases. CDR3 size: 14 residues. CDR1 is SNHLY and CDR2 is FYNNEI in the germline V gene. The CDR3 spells CASRLTGTVYEQYF. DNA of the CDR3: TGTGCCAGCAGGTTGACAGGGACGGTCTACGAGCAGTACTTC.

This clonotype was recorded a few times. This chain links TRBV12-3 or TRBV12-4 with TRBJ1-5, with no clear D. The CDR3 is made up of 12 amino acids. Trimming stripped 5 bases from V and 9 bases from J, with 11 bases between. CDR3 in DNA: TGTGCCAGCAGTCCCAACCGGGGGCCCCAGCATTTT. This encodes CASSPNRGPQHF.

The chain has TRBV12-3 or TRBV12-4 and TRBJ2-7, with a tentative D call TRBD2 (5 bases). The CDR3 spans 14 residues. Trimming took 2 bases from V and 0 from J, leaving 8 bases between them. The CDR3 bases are TGTGCCAGCAGTTTAATGGGAGACTCCTACGAGCAGTACTTC. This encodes CASSLMGDSYEQYF.

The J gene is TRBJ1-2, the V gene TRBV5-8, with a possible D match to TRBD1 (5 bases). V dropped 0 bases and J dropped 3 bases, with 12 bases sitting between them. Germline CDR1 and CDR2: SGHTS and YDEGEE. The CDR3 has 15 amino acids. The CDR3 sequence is CASSLGTSPDYGYTF. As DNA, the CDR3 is TGTGCCAGCAGCTTGGGGACAAGCCCTGACTATGGCTACACCTTC. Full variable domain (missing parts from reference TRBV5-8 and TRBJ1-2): EAGVTQSPTHLIKTRGQQATLRCSPISGHTSVYWYQQALGLGLQFLLWYDEGEERNRGNFPPRFSGRQFPNYSSELNVNALELEDSALYLCASSLGTSPDYGYTFGSGTRLTVV.

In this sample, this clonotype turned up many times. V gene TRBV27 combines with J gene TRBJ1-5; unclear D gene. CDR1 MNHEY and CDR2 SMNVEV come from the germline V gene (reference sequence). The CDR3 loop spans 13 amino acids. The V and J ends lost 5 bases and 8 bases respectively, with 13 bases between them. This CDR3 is CASSVALWEPQHF. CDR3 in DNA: TGTGCCAGCAGTGTGGCCCTGTGGGAGCCCCAGCATTTT.